The 20 T cell receptor beta chains reported below all come from one sample, sequenced in a study of T cells in Graves' hyperthyroidism and ophthalmopathy. RNA transcripts provided the source from which TCR beta CDR3 regions were amplified. First-round RT-PCR with HTBI primers amplified the TCR CDR3 region. TCRdb re-derived calls from the multiplex PCR reads in MiXCR, one entry per CDR3 protein. This table holds 490,000 or so distinct CDR3 sequences, 15% to 20% found once. The source material was blood. These TCRs come from a man between 40 and 49 years old with Graves' ophthalmopathy.

This sequence joins TRBV6-5 and TRBJ1-3, with 7 positions matching TRBD1. The CDR3 is 14 residues long. CDR1 and CDR2 from the germline V gene are MNHEY and SVGAGI. V lost 4 bases and J lost 7; bases outside the gene matches: 7. The CDR3 nucleotides read TGTGCCAGCAGTTCCCGACAGGGAGCTAACACCATATATTTT. Translation gives CASSSRQGANTIYF.

J is TRBJ2-3 and V is TRBV3-1; possibly TRBD2 for D (6 bases). The CDR3 is made up of 14 amino acids. The germline CDR1 and CDR2 sequences are LGHDT and YNNKEL (reference sequence). V was trimmed by 4 bases and J by 1 base, leaving 9 bases between them. CDR3 sequence reads: CASSRDLGTDTQYF. The DNA for the CDR3 is TGTGCCAGCAGCCGGGACTTGGGCACAGATACGCAGTATTTT.

CDR3 sequence (DNA): TGTGCCAGCAGACCCAGGGGTAGCTATGGCTACACCTTC. Protein sequence: CASRPRGSYGYTF. This sequence joins TRBV6-2 or TRBV6-3 and TRBJ1-2; D perhaps matches TRBD1 (6 bases). Germline lookup yields CDR1 MNHEY and CDR2 SVGEGT. The CDR3 has 13 residues. Trimming left V 6 bases short and J 4 bases short, with 12 bases between.

This chain links TRBV15 with TRBJ2-1; either TRBD1 or TRBD2 may supply D (5 bases each). Per germline, CDR1 LNHNV and CDR2 YYDKDF (reference sequence). The V gene lost 3 bases and the J gene lost 15 bases, with 21 bases spanning the gap. The CDR3 consists of 14 residues. The CDR3 nucleotides read TGTGCCACCAGCAGGGTACTGGGACCGTCTATGCGGTTCTTC. Residues: CATSRVLGPSMRFF.

This clonotype was picked up one time. This chain uses TRBV18 with TRBJ1-3, with 10 positions matching TRBD1. Germline V gene data show CDR1 as KGHSH and CDR2 as LQKENI. Trimming took 3 bases from V and 2 from J; bases not matched to a gene: 1. There are 15 residues in the CDR3. CDR3 sequence reads: CASSPDRGPGNTIYF. The CDR3 DNA follows: TGTGCCAGCTCACCCGACAGGGGGCCTGGAAACACCATATATTTT.

This clonotype was observed a handful of times. V and J are TRBV5-1 and TRBJ2-3; D unclear. CDR3 length: 15 amino acids. Germline CDR1 is SGHRS and CDR2 is YFSETQ. V lost 3 bases, J lost 5 bases, and 16 bases lay in between. The CDR3 protein is CASSYADGVLDTQYF. The CDR3 nucleotides are TGCGCCAGCAGCTACGCTGACGGTGTACTAGATACGCAGTATTTT.

This clonotype appeared a few times. The V gene is TRBV5-8, the J gene TRBJ2-1, with 15 bases that match TRBD2. Germline V gene sequence: CDR1 SGHTS, CDR2 YDEGEE. The CDR3 loop spans 19 amino acids. The V and J ends lost 5 bases and 0 bases, in that order; junction bases with no gene match: 9. CDR3 region: CASRPLGLAGGASYNEQFF. The CDR3 bases are TGTGCCAGCAGACCCCTTGGACTAGCGGGGGGGGCCTCCTACAATGAGCAGTTCTTC.

This clonotype was seen repeatedly, ten times or more. The rearrangement uses TRBV2 and TRBJ1-6; D not resolved. V lost 4 bases and J 0 bases, leaving 13 bases between the germline ends. The CDR3 runs 17 residues. Germline V gives CDR1 SNHLY, CDR2 FYNNEI. The CDR3 is CASSVQVPSSYNSPLHF. The CDR3, as DNA: TGTGCCAGCAGTGTCCAAGTCCCCAGCTCCTATAATTCACCCCTCCACTTT.

The chain is built from TRBV11-2 and TRBJ2-1; TRBD2 aligns across 7 bases. Germline CDR1 is SGHAT and CDR2 is FQNNGV. CDR3 size: 16 residues. V gave up 3 bases and J gave up 5 bases; unmatched junction bases: 10. Written as DNA, the CDR3 is TGTGCCAGCAGCTTGGCCGTCCCTAGCGGTCACAATGAGCAGTTCTTC. Amino acid sequence: CASSLAVPSGHNEQFF.

This chain joins TRBV30 and TRBJ2-2; 9 bases map to TRBD1. This CDR3 region has 15 residues. V lost 3 bases and J lost 3; bases outside the gene matches: 5. Germline V gene lookup returns CDR1 GTSNPN and CDR2 SVGIG (reference sequence). DNA for the CDR3: TGTGCCTGGAGAGGCGGACAGGGGCACACCGGGGAGCTGTTTTTT. This sequence encodes CAWRGGQGHTGELFF.

This chain links TRBV11-2 with TRBJ2-1; the D gene is possibly TRBD2 (6 bases). In germline, CDR1 is SGHAT, CDR2 FQNNGV. Trimming removed 5 bases at V and 5 bases at J, with 16 bases between. The CDR3 is 15 residues long. The CDR3 protein is CASSIPGLHNNEQFF. CDR3 coding DNA: TGTGCCAGCAGCATCCCGGGACTCCATAACAATGAGCAGTTCTTC.

This clonotype was recorded at least ten times. J is TRBJ1-1 and V is TRBV27; D not resolved. Germline V CDR1 and CDR2: MNHEY, SMNVEV (reference sequence). The CDR3 extends over 14 amino acids. V lost 4 bases, J lost 7 bases, and 16 bases lay in between. CDR3 nucleotide sequence: TGTGCCAGCAGTTCAGGTGGAGCGTTAAATGAAGCTTTCTTT. Its protein is CASSSGGALNEAFF.

This clonotype has at least ten counts. The chain has TRBV6-1 and TRBJ1-1, with D hard to call. Germline V CDR1 and CDR2: MNHNS, SASEGT. The V end was cut by 8 bases, the J end by 4 bases, with 14 bases between. The CDR3 length is 13 residues. CDR3: CASSPPGGTEAFF. The DNA of the CDR3 is TGTGCCAGCTCACCACCGGGAGGCACTGAAGCTTTCTTT.

This clonotype was recorded a few times. This chain uses TRBV7-9 with TRBJ2-3; 14 positions match TRBD2. This CDR3 contains 17 residues. Germline V gene lookup returns CDR1 SEHNR and CDR2 FQNEAQ (reference sequence). V dropped 5 bases and J dropped 2; count of bases not matched to a gene: 6. The CDR3 nucleotides are TGTGCCAGCAGCCCCCGGACTAGCGGGGGGCCCACAGATACGCAGTATTTT. This sequence encodes CASSPRTSGGPTDTQYF. Full variable domain (rest looked up from reference TRBV7-9 and TRBJ2-3): DTGVSQNPRHKITKRGQNVTFRCDPISEHNRLYWYRQTLGQGPEFLTYFQNEAQLEKSRLLSDRFSAERPKGSFSTLEIQRTEQGDSAMYLCASSPRTSGGPTDTQYFGPGTRLTVL.

The rearrangement joins TRBV20-1 to TRBJ2-5; 8 bases match TRBD1. Germline trimming cut 1 base from V and 0 bases from J; bases unmatched to any gene: 4. The CDR3 contains 15 residues. The germline CDR1 and CDR2 sequences are DFQATT and SNEGSKA (reference sequence). CDR3: CSARGWTGHQETQYF. The CDR3 DNA is TGCAGTGCTAGAGGGTGGACAGGGCACCAAGAGACCCAGTACTTC.

In this sample, this clonotype turned up a few times. A single base separates this from a much larger clone, so it may be a read error. This rearrangement joins TRBV6-1 to TRBJ1-1; D call uncertain. This CDR3 spans 14 amino acids. Germline V gene sequence: CDR1 MNHNS, CDR2 SASEGT. Here the CDR3 reads CASSGTSRDTKAFF. The CDR3 DNA follows: TGTGCCAGCAGTGGGACCTCAAGAGACACTAAAGCTTTCTTT.

This clonotype was counted many times. The CDR3 is CASSLGYYGYTF. CDR3 in DNA: TGTGCCAGCAGCCTGGGATACTATGGCTACACCTTC. The chain links TRBV6-2 or TRBV6-3 to TRBJ1-2, with D unclear. The V and J ends lost 6 bases and 3 bases respectively, with 8 bases between them. This CDR3 contains 12 residues. CDR1 is MNHEY and CDR2 is SVGEGT in the germline V gene.

V usage is TRBV6-1 and J usage is TRBJ1-2, with D uncertain. CDR1 and CDR2 from the germline V gene are MNHNS and SASEGT. V lost 8 bases and J 1 base, leaving 14 bases between the germline ends. The CDR3 length is 14 residues. This chain's CDR3 is CASGVGPDNYGYTF. Written as DNA, the CDR3 is TGTGCCAGCGGGGTGGGCCCCGATAACTATGGCTACACCTTC.

A remark on this clonotype: A much larger clone is a single base away; this may be a read error. The chain is built from TRBV7-8 and TRBJ2-3; D is possibly TRBD1 or TRBD2 (5 bases each). The germline V gene encodes CDR1 SGHVS and CDR2 FQNEAQ. CDR3 length: 15 amino acids. The V gene lost 7 bases and the J gene lost 8 bases, with 22 bases spanning the gap. CDR3 loop: CASTQGGGQRSTQYF. The CDR3 bases are TGTGCCAGCACTCAGGGTGGGGGTCAACGGAGTACGCAGTATTTT.

V gene TRBV7-9 combines with J gene TRBJ2-5; D gene uncertain. The ends were cut back, 3 bases at V and 0 bases at J, with 11 bases in the middle. The CDR3 is made up of 15 amino acids. CDR1 and CDR2 from the germline V gene are SEHNR and FQNEAQ (reference sequence). The DNA for the CDR3 is TGTGCCAGCAGCTTCGGAACTAACCACCAAGAGACCCAGTACTTC. This translates into CASSFGTNHQETQYF.